The entry that follows covers one T cell receptor (beta chain) sequence. These data belong to a study of blood T cell repertoires in COVID-19. Method: immunoSEQ multiplex PCR; TCRdb's copy keeps in-frame clones and lacks some. The table includes around 80,000 clones, about 80% detected once. The germline CDR1 and CDR2 sequences are KGHSH and LQKENI. The V end lost 5 bases, the J end lost 2 bases, and 9 bases lay between the germline ends. This CDR3 is built from 13 residues. J is TRBJ1-1 and V is TRBV18; no clear D gene. Sequencing used peripheral blood. The source is an older man with acute or convalescent COVID-19. The CDR3 loop reads CASSTGENTEAFF. CDR3 nucleotides: TGTGCCAGCTCAACCGGGGAAAACACTGAAGCTTTCTTT.